This passage covers 9 T cell receptor beta chains from one sample sequenced in a study of monozygotic twins with inflammatory bowel disease. Using the 5' RACE reads, TCRdb records one entry per CDR3 protein without DNA. The record lists some 400,000 distinct CDR3 sequences, of which the ten most abundant hold about 2.4%. Sequences were obtained from blood. These receptors all stem from a human donor with ulcerative colitis or Crohn's disease, or a healthy co-twin of an affected twin (not recorded which).

The chain links TRBV3-1 to TRBJ1-1. This CDR3 has 13 residues. CDR1 and CDR2 from the germline V gene are LGHDT and YNNKEL (reference sequence). The CDR3 is CASSRLVDNEAFF. Full variable domain (rest looked up from reference TRBV3-1 and TRBJ1-1): DTAVSQTPKYLVTQMGNDKSIKCEQNLGHDTMYWYKQDSKKFLKIMFSYNNKELIINETVPNRFSPKSPDKAHLNLHINSLELGDSAVYFCASSRLVDNEAFFGQGTRLTVV.

The V call is TRBV7-9, the J call TRBJ2-7; TCRdb's D call, TRBD2, is unchecked because there is no DNA. Germline V gene lookup returns CDR1 SEHNR and CDR2 FQNEAQ (reference sequence). This CDR3 region has 15 residues. This chain's CDR3 is CASSLSASGSYEQYF.

The V gene is TRBV20-1, the J gene TRBJ2-7; TCRdb names TRBD2, which stays unverified in the absence of DNA. Germline CDR1 reads DFQATT; CDR2 reads SNEGSKA (reference sequence). The CDR3 sequence is 13 residues long. CDR3 amino acids: CSAELAGNYEQYF.

V is TRBV12-3 or TRBV12-4 and J is TRBJ2-5; TCRdb picks TRBD2, but there is no DNA to check that call. The CDR3 covers 16 residues. The CDR3 region is CASSPSGLAGQETQYF.

The gene calls are TRBV30 and TRBJ2-1; as DNA is missing, the TRBD2 call by TCRdb cannot be tested. Looked up from germline, CDR1 is GTSNPN and CDR2 is SVGIG (reference sequence). The CDR3 has 14 residues. The chain's CDR3 is CAWGGPSAYNEQFF.

The rearrangement links TRBV7-2 to TRBJ2-3; TCRdb's D call of TRBD2 is untestable without DNA. In germline, CDR1 is SGHTA, CDR2 FQGNSA. There are 15 residues in the CDR3. This CDR3 reads CASSLPGTAFLGQYF. Complete variable domain (other parts from reference TRBV7-2 and TRBJ2-3): GAGVSQSPSNKVTEKGKDVELRCDPISGHTALYWYRQSLGQGLEFLIYFQGNSAPDKSGLPSDRFSAERTGGSVSTLTIQRTQQEDSAVYLCASSLPGTAFLGQYFGPGTRLTVL.

V gene TRBV9 combines with J gene TRBJ2-2; the D call from TCRdb, TRBD2, cannot be confirmed without DNA. In germline, CDR1 is SGDLS, CDR2 YYNGEE. There are 17 residues in the CDR3. CDR3 amino acids: CASSKLGGPSITGELFF.

V usage is TRBV7-9 and J usage is TRBJ1-5; checking the TCRdb D call of TRBD1 is not possible without DNA. The CDR3 spans 20 residues. CDR1 is SEHNR, CDR2 FQNEAQ, per germline (reference sequence). The CDR3 reads CASSSSTGTSFSISNQPQHF.

This chain connects TRBV12-3 or TRBV12-4 to TRBJ2-3; TCRdb picks TRBD1, but there is no DNA to check that call. The CDR3 covers 16 residues. CDR3 residues: CASSLGGGRSTDTQYF.